This TCR beta chain came from a study of blood T cell repertoires in COVID-19. There are many counts of this clone. The CDR3 extends over 16 amino acids. J gave up 4 bases and V 4 bases, and 9 bases lay outside the gene matches. Germline lookup yields CDR1 SGHRS and CDR2 YFSETQ. Libraries were prepared by immunoSEQ multiplex PCR; TCRdb keeps only in-frame clonotypes and omits some of them. The sample has roughly 180,000 clones; roughly 80% are singletons. Participants came from about 23 US areas, aged roughly 18 to 90 years. The chain links TRBV5-1 to TRBJ2-2; 8 bases are a match to TRBD2. Sequencing was carried out using PBMCs or T cells enriched from blood (not recorded which). The TCR originated in a middle-aged woman with acute COVID-19. The CDR3 protein is CASSMSSGYSTGELFF. The CDR3 bases are TGCGCCAGCAGCATGTCTAGCGGGTACTCCACCGGGGAGCTGTTTTTT.